Each of the 30 T cell receptor beta chains below was sequenced from the same sample in a study of cytomegalovirus exposure and HLA in healthy donors (dated by TCRdb to the late 2010s). Libraries were made using the immunoSEQ multiplex PCR assay. The multiplex PCR relied on a mix of 60 forward primers for TCR Vbeta segments and 13 reverse primers for TCR Jbeta segments. In TCRdb, the immuneACCESS table is reduced to in-frame sequences with V and J assigned. These tables do not hold every clone; where another copy was compared, an unresolved V gene accounts for under half, and the others remain unexplained. The sample contains 85,000 to 110,000 clones, almost 80% of them found a single time. The ten biggest clones cover over 4% of the sample. The sample was PBMCs. The receptors stem from a man in his forties or fifties in good health and CMV-seropositive.

In the case of this clone: Other nucleotide sequences from this sample produce the same CDR3. This chain uses TRBV6-1 with TRBJ2-7; the match to TRBD1 covers 7 bases. The V gene's germline CDR1 is MNHNS and CDR2 SASEGT. The CDR3 runs 15 residues. V gave up 1 base and J gave up 5 bases; unmatched junction bases: 8. The chain's CDR3 is CASSEETGSGNEQYF. DNA of the CDR3: TGTGCCAGCAGTGAAGAGACAGGGTCTGGGAACGAGCAGTACTTC.

The chain combines TRBV19 with TRBJ2-1; D perhaps matches TRBD1 (5 bases). V lost 0 bases, J lost 15 bases, and 15 bases lay in between. Germline CDR1 and CDR2: LNHDA and SQIVND (reference sequence). This CDR3 contains 13 residues. The CDR3 nucleotides read TGTGCCAGTAGTATAGATTGGGTGGGGCGGCTGTTCTTC. Translated, it gives CASSIDWVGRLFF. The whole variable domain, filled in from reference TRBV19 and TRBJ2-1, reads DGGITQSPKYLFRKEGQNVTLSCEQNLNHDAMYWYRQDPGQGLRLIYYSQIVNDFQKGDIAEGYSVSREKKESFPLTVTSAQKNPTAFYLCASSIDWVGRLFFGPGTRLTVL.

In its sample, this clone was seen a few times. This chain connects TRBV7-9 to TRBJ2-1; D may be TRBD1 (6 bases). The V gene lost 1 base and the J gene lost 0 bases, with 10 bases spanning the gap. Germline V gene data show CDR1 as SEHNR and CDR2 as FQNEAQ (reference sequence). This CDR3 is built from 16 residues. The CDR3: CASSLGGQGSYNEQFF. DNA of the CDR3: TGTGCCAGCAGCTTAGGGGGGCAGGGCTCCTACAATGAGCAGTTCTTC.

V and J are TRBV9 and TRBJ2-7, with 9 bases aligning to TRBD1. V lost 4 bases to trimming and J lost 1 base; unmatched junction nucleotides: 6. Germline V lookup: CDR1 SGDLS, CDR2 YYNGEE. The CDR3 length is 15 residues. CDR3: CASSKTGTGSYEQYF. The CDR3 nucleotides read TGTGCCAGCAGCAAAACCGGGACAGGGTCCTACGAGCAGTACTTC.

This chain joins TRBV7-9 and TRBJ1-4; 7 nucleotides line up with TRBD1. Germline values: CDR1 SEHNR, CDR2 FQNEAQ (reference sequence). J was trimmed by 5 bases and V by 1 base; bases with no gene match: 1. The CDR3 covers 14 residues. CDR3 in DNA: TGTGCCAGCAGCTTAGAGACAGGGAATGAAAAACTGTTTTTT. Amino acids: CASSLETGNEKLFF.

The rearrangement joins TRBV7-2 to TRBJ2-2; tentative D call: TRBD2 (5 bases). With 6 bases removed from V and 5 bases from J, the gap between germline ends came to 16 bases. This CDR3 is 15 amino acids long. Germline CDR1 is SGHTA and CDR2 is FQGNSA. The CDR3 protein is CASSLRARLTGELFF. CDR3 coding DNA: TGTGCCAGCAGTTTGCGGGCCCGCTTAACCGGGGAGCTGTTTTTT.

J is TRBJ2-7 and V is TRBV15; 9 positions match TRBD1. CDR1 is LNHNV, CDR2 YYDKDF, per germline (reference sequence). This CDR3 spans 17 amino acids. V trimming: 1 base; J trimming: 4 bases; junction bases outside the gene matches: 11. CDR3 nucleotide sequence: TGTGCCACCAGCAGAGTACCCCACAGGGGGCTCGTTTACGAGCAGTACTTC. Translated: CATSRVPHRGLVYEQYF.

The rearrangement links TRBV4-3 to TRBJ2-1; D perhaps matches TRBD2 (6 bases). This CDR3 is built from 17 residues. Trimming took 1 base from V and 7 from J, leaving 20 bases between them. CDR1 and CDR2 (germline): LGHNA, YSLEER. The CDR3: CASSQGPQAGSQNEQFF. CDR3 DNA: TGCGCCAGCAGCCAAGGGCCTCAGGCGGGGTCTCAGAATGAGCAGTTCTTC.

The chain joins TRBV6-5 to TRBJ1-2; weak D call: TRBD1 (5 bases). Between the trimmed V and J ends, which lost 0 bases and 7 bases, there was a span of 6 bases. The CDR3 is 12 amino acids. Germline CDR1 is MNHEY and CDR2 is SVGAGI. The CDR3 DNA sequence: TGTGCCAGCAGTTACTCCCAGGGTGGCTACACCTTC. Its protein is CASSYSQGGYTF.

This clone was seen a few times. The rearrangement links TRBV15 to TRBJ2-3; D might be TRBD1 (6 bases). The germline gives CDR1 LNHNV, CDR2 YYDKDF (reference sequence). Trimming cost V 3 bases and J 5 bases, with 18 bases left between them. The CDR3 runs to 16 residues. This CDR3 is CATSSGSQGLVDTQYF. CDR3 DNA sequence: TGTGCCACCAGCAGTGGTTCCCAGGGGTTGGTAGATACGCAGTATTTT.

CDR3 sequence reads: CASRGDSTYEQYF. CDR3 DNA: TGTGCCAGCAGAGGGGACAGCACCTACGAGCAGTACTTC. The V gene is TRBV6-6, the J gene TRBJ2-7, with TRBD1 identical over 7 bases. CDR3 length: 13 residues. V trimming: 6 bases; J trimming: 2 bases; junction bases outside the gene matches: 4. Germline CDR1 MNHNY, CDR2 SVGAGI (reference sequence).

This clone is a singleton in its sample. The chain employs TRBV6-5 and TRBJ2-2; maybe TRBD1 (6 bases). The CDR3 covers 15 residues. With 6 bases removed from V and 3 bases from J, the gap between germline ends came to 14 bases. Germline values: CDR1 MNHEY, CDR2 SVGAGI. CDR3 DNA: TGTGCCAGCAGCCTCAGGGGCGCCGACACCGGGGAGCTGTTTTTT. Translated: CASSLRGADTGELFF.

The chain is built from TRBV11-3 and TRBJ2-5; 8 bases line up with TRBD1. Germline values: CDR1 SGHNT, CDR2 YENEEA. The CDR3 loop spans 15 amino acids. J was trimmed by 5 bases and V by 1 base; bases with no gene match: 6. The CDR3 sequence: CASSLGQGIMETQYF. For the CDR3, the DNA is TGTGCCAGCAGCTTAGGACAGGGGATTATGGAGACCCAGTACTTC.

V is TRBV30 and J is TRBJ2-5, with 7 bases aligning to TRBD2. The assigned J gene may be wrong: the sequence end matches TRBJ2-7 better. Germline assignment: CDR1 GTSNPN and CDR2 SVGIG (reference sequence). The CDR3 runs 16 residues. The DNA of the CDR3 is TGTGCCTGGAGTGTAGAGGGAGGGCCCCCCCTTTACGAGCAGTACTTC. Its protein product is CAWSVEGGPPLYEQYF.

The V gene is TRBV4-1, the J gene TRBJ1-6, with D possibly matching TRBD1 (6 bases). Trimming removed 0 bases at V and 8 bases at J, with 8 bases between. The CDR3 has 14 residues. Germline CDR1 MGHRA, CDR2 YSYEKL. CDR3 DNA: TGCGCCAGCAGCCAAGAAGGGGGGGATTCACCCCTCCACTTT. Amino acid sequence: CASSQEGGDSPLHF.

The J gene is TRBJ2-1, the V gene TRBV9, with TRBD2 identical over 9 bases. Unmatched junction bases numbered 6, after V lost 0 bases and J lost 5 bases. Germline V CDR1 and CDR2: SGDLS, YYNGEE. The CDR3 is made up of 16 amino acids. The CDR3 sequence is CASSVGPSGTHNEQFF. In DNA form, the CDR3 reads TGTGCCAGCAGCGTAGGGCCTAGCGGGACCCACAATGAGCAGTTCTTC.

The genes are TRBV29-1 and TRBJ1-1; no reliable D call. The CDR3 is 16 amino acids. Trimming shortened V by 4 bases and J by 3 bases, and 21 bases separated the two germline ends. The germline gives CDR1 SQVTM, CDR2 ANQGSEA. DNA of the CDR3: TGCAGCGTTGTCTTACACACCCTGACTAGGGACACTGAAGCTTTCTTT. The encoded protein is CSVVLHTLTRDTEAFF.

This rearrangement joins TRBV6-5 to TRBJ1-2; the match to TRBD1 covers 7 bases. The CDR3 is 15 residues long. The V segment lost 8 bases and the J segment 0 bases; nucleotides outside the gene matches: 9. Germline assignment: CDR1 MNHEY and CDR2 SVGAGI. Written as DNA, the CDR3 is TGTGCCAGCCTCCCCGGACAGGCGTCTAACTATGGCTACACCTTC. It codes for CASLPGQASNYGYTF.

The rearrangement uses TRBV7-9 and TRBJ1-4, with 7 bases that match TRBD1. J was trimmed by 7 bases and V by 1 base; bases with no gene match: 6. The CDR3 has 15 amino acids. The germline CDR1 and CDR2 sequences are SEHNR and FQNEAQ (reference sequence). CDR3 DNA: TGTGCCAGCAGCTTAGATGGACAGGCTTTTGAAAAACTGTTTTTT. Residues: CASSLDGQAFEKLFF.

V and J are TRBV30 and TRBJ1-2, with D possibly being TRBD1 (6 bases). Germline V gene data show CDR1 as GTSNPN and CDR2 as SVGIG (reference sequence). V gave up 0 bases and J gave up 3 bases, with 11 bases separating them. The CDR3 is 14 amino acids. The CDR3 nucleotides are TGTGCCTGGAGTGTTTGGGGGCTCGACTATGGCTACACCTTC. Its protein is CAWSVWGLDYGYTF.

The chain has TRBV19 and TRBJ2-7; D unresolved. The V gene's germline CDR1 is LNHDA and CDR2 SQIVND (reference sequence). Trimming cost V 4 bases and J 3 bases, with 10 bases left between them. CDR3 length equals 13 residues. This CDR3 reads CASSTGLNYEQYF. The CDR3 coding sequence is TGTGCCAGTAGTACCGGTCTAAACTACGAGCAGTACTTC.

CDR3 DNA: TGTGCCAGCAGCCAACCAGGGCAGGAGACCCAGTACTTC. Its protein product is CASSQPGQETQYF. This chain connects TRBV14 to TRBJ2-5; possible D gene TRBD1, 5 bases. The V gene's germline CDR1 is SGHDN and CDR2 FVKESK. V was trimmed by 2 bases and J by 5 bases, leaving 9 bases between them. The CDR3 length is 13 residues.

The chain couples TRBV28 to TRBJ2-7; 12 bases are a match to TRBD1. This CDR3 comprises 16 residues. The germline V gene encodes CDR1 MDHEN and CDR2 SYDVKM. V gave up 3 bases and J gave up 3 bases; unmatched junction bases: 6. The CDR3 coding sequence is TGTGCCAGCAGTTTGGGTGGGACAGGGGGCGTCTACGAGCAGTACTTC. This sequence encodes CASSLGGTGGVYEQYF. Filled out from reference TRBV28 and TRBJ2-7, the complete variable domain reads DVKVTQSSRYLVKRTGEKVFLECVQDMDHENMFWYRQDPGLGLRLIYFSYDVKMKEKGDIPEGYSVSREKKERFSLILESASTNQTSMYLCASSLGGTGGVYEQYFGPGTRLTVT.

The chain couples TRBV27 to TRBJ2-3; the match to TRBD1 covers 7 bases. Per germline, CDR1 MNHEY and CDR2 SMNVEV (reference sequence). V dropped 7 bases and J dropped 3; count of bases not matched to a gene: 10. This CDR3 comprises 15 residues. Written as DNA, the CDR3 is TGTGCCAGCACCCAACGAGGGGGCTGGACAGATACGCAGTATTTT. Residues: CASTQRGGWTDTQYF.

The genes are TRBV19 and TRBJ2-3; D is possibly TRBD2 (5 bases). Germline CDR1 reads LNHDA; CDR2 reads SQIVND (reference sequence). CDR3 length: 13 amino acids. Trimming left V 2 bases short and J 4 bases short, with 7 bases between. The CDR3 sequence is CASSILLADTQYF. In DNA, the CDR3 is TGTGCCAGTAGTATACTACTAGCAGATACGCAGTATTTT.

The chain is built from TRBV28 and TRBJ2-5, with 8 nucleotides matching TRBD1. Matching the DNA end better, TRBJ2-7 makes the J call doubtful. Per the germline V gene, CDR1 is MDHEN and CDR2 is SYDVKM. The CDR3 loop spans 13 amino acids. The CDR3 sequence: CASSFRGRYEQYF. CDR3 bases: TGTGCCAGCAGTTTCAGGGGGCGGTACGAGCAGTACTTC.

There are a few counts of this clone. V usage is TRBV5-1 and J usage is TRBJ2-3; D is undetermined. Trimming stripped 0 bases from V and 0 bases from J, with 5 bases between. This CDR3 is 14 amino acids long. In germline, CDR1 is SGHRS, CDR2 YFSETQ. The CDR3 sequence is CASSLALSTDTQYF. In DNA form, the CDR3 reads TGCGCCAGCAGCTTGGCCCTTAGCACAGATACGCAGTATTTT.

V usage is TRBV29-1 and J usage is TRBJ2-3; TRBD1 matches at 12 bases. V shed 2 bases, J shed 2 bases, and the junction held 2 bases outside the gene matches. CDR3 size: 15 residues. CDR1 and CDR2 (germline): SQVTM, ANQGSEA. The CDR3 here is CSVELGQGATDTQYF. The CDR3 nucleotides are TGCAGCGTTGAATTGGGACAGGGGGCCACAGATACGCAGTATTTT.

CDR3 in amino acids: CASSEEGTGANVLTF. The CDR3, as DNA: TGTGCCAGCAGTGAGGAGGGGACCGGGGCCAACGTCCTGACTTTC. The chain has TRBV2 and TRBJ2-6; D might be TRBD2 (6 bases). The CDR3 extends over 15 amino acids. From germline, CDR1 is SNHLY and CDR2 FYNNEI. The ends were cut back, 3 bases at V and 4 bases at J, with 10 bases in the middle.

The chain joins TRBV15 to TRBJ2-3; 8 nucleotides agree with TRBD1. Germline trimming cut 5 bases from V and 1 base from J; bases unmatched to any gene: 8. The CDR3 is 16 amino acids. Germline CDR1 and CDR2: LNHNV and YYDKDF (reference sequence). DNA of the CDR3: TGTGCCACCAGCGGCCTCGGGGGACAGGGCACAGATACGCAGTATTTT. This encodes CATSGLGGQGTDTQYF.